This T cell receptor (beta chain) was identified during a study of patients and donors after allogeneic stem cell transplantation. The ends lost 7 bases at V and 3 bases at J; junction bases unmatched: 9. The CDR3 covers 15 residues. CDR1 and CDR2 (germline): SGHTA, FQGNSA. TCRdb redid the calling of the RT-PCR reads with MiXCR, one entry per CDR3 protein. The data contain around 150,000 distinct CDR3 sequences, over 35% of them singletons. In this sample, this clonotype turned up a few times. Material: blood, either unsorted or a sorted T cell fraction (not recorded which). The chain employs TRBV7-2 and TRBJ2-5; 9 nucleotides align to TRBD2. The TCR originated in a human donor who was either an allogeneic HSCT recipient or a stem cell or donor lymphocyte infusion donor (not recorded which). It is not recorded whose cells these are; they may come from a transplant donor. DNA of the CDR3: TGTGCCAGCAACGTAGCGGGGGAGAAGGAAGAGACCCAGTACTTC. Its translation is CASNVAGEKEETQYF.